This entry describes one T cell receptor beta chain. A few counts support this clonotype. The target of this receptor is not known. The input lacks base qualities; no much larger clone sits a single base away. TCR alpha and beta chain libraries were amplified separately from the second PCR step onward. The CMV status of each donor was determined by measuring IFNgamma production from CD4+ T cells after fresh PBMCs had been stimulated overnight with CMV viral lysate. Using Miltenyi beads, CD4 T cells were first positively selected, and CD8 T cells were then positively selected from the CD4-negative fraction. Cells stained for CD3, CD4, CD8, CD45RA, CD27 and a live/dead dye were sorted on a BD Aria II into four subsets by CD45RA and CD27. Blood was obtained from a few healthy volunteers, and the blood from each volunteer was fractionated into CD4 and CD8 T cells and subsequently into four differentiation subsets. About 110 ml of peripheral blood was taken from each donor, and PBMC were separated by density-gradient centrifugation on Ficoll-Paque PLUS. The sorted cells were lysed in RLT buffer, after which RNA was extracted using a Qiagen RNeasy kit and kept at -80 degrees C.

This entry is derived from a study of naive and memory T cell subsets (dated by TCRdb to 2016 to 2017). Concerning the study at large: An open-source, UMI-based TCR alpha and beta sequencing pipeline was applied to sorted naive and memory peripheral blood T cell subsets. The results of the functional CMV T cell responses matched the IgG serology results in every case. RNA was DNase-treated and reverse transcribed with TCR constant-region primers, mostly using SuperScript III.

Libraries were prepared through UMI-ligation and nested PCR. The beta constant-region primer consisted of an equimolar mixture of two oligonucleotides that together covered TRBC1 and TRBC2. Four rounds of PCR, combining the SP2 primer with nested alpha and beta constant-region primers, were used to amplify the ligated cDNA. A single-stranded oligonucleotide carrying the SP2 primer and a 12-nucleotide UMI was ligated to the 3' end of the cDNA by T4 RNA ligase 1. Incubation of the ligation reaction lasted roughly 20-24 hours at 16 degrees C. PCR2 was typically run as a SYBR Green qPCR and stopped at a predetermined threshold to prevent over-amplification. All purifications after the first were performed with Agencourt AMPure XP magnetic beads. Library quantification was done by Qubit, followed by a TapeStation check on which the main peak was expected at around 650 bp. Pooled libraries were sequenced on an Illumina MiSeq using v2 2x251 paired-end kits, and typically about 0.9-2.1 million reads were obtained per sample. Each sample's library went into the pool at about 4.2 nM, and about 5-7.5% PhiX was added to help with cluster recognition. The authors processed their data as follows. Using tag matching that tolerated one base-pair mismatch, Decombinator assigned V and J genes to FASTQ reads that had been processed by Demultiplexor. Collapsinator used UMIs to correct both sequencing errors and frequency errors arising from PCR heterogeneity. TCRs were translated and CDR3s were extracted from the conserved cysteine to the FGXG phenylalanine by CDR3Translator, with non-productive sequences being flagged. Gini, Shannon entropy and inverse Simpson indices were calculated on repertoires that had been subsampled to equal numbers of UMI-defined TCRs. Within the linear range, a power law was fitted by maximum likelihood to the distributions of clonotype abundance. When run on a single naive CD8 sample, MIGEC and the pipeline yielded similar UMI counts, similar unique TCR numbers and similar clonal distributions. One analysis removed from the naive repertoire any naive TCRs that were also found in any memory subset from the same donor. Repertoires were searched for approximately 7,000 CMV-associated CDR3 sequences compiled from VDJdb and a published dataset. The public reads were run again by TCRdb, first through fastp at Q25 and then through MiXCR, and only productive beta chains were kept. Rows matching on CDR3 protein sequence are summarized as one entry with the most common DNA and genes. The V and J calls were not made by the authors but by TCRdb's processing. The sample records about 99,000 distinct CDR3 sequences, about 14% of which are singletons. The leading ten clones occupy 2.5% to 3.5% of the sample.

Overall study outcomes, separate from this receptor: After error correction, over 95% of naive TCR sequences appeared only once, giving much steeper abundance distributions than memory subsets. The repertoire findings for the naive and memory subsets could not be validated against a ground truth, as none was available. Clonotypes were defined as single alpha or beta chain sequences, not paired alpha/beta receptors. A few larger clonotypes were found in naive repertoires, especially CD8, and these larger clonotypes were possibly memory cells re-expressing CD45RA. RNA-based TCR counts may be affected by expression changes linked to T cell activation and differentiation. In both CD4 and CD8 cells, the Gini index increased while Shannon and inverse Simpson diversity decreased from naive through CM, EM and EMRA. The abundance of TCRs followed a power law with an exponent that differed between naive and memory subsets yet stayed consistent across the three individuals.

The germline V gene supplies CDR1 SGHDN and CDR2 FVKESK. There are 14 amino acids in the CDR3, from cysteine to phenylalanine inclusive. This entry keeps only the CDR3 DNA: 42 bases, framed from base 1. Cut back by 0 bases and 0 bases, the V and J ends lie 4 bases apart. The sequence joins TRBV14 to TRBJ2-3; no D gene is confidently identified. The receptor's source is a human donor in good health. Input material: naive CD8+ T cells from blood. The cell subset or site tag for this specimen amounts to: naive T cells, CD45RA high CD27+. CDR3 protein: CASSQDSSTDTQYF. The DNA reads TGTGCCAGCAGCCAAGATTCTAGCACAGATACGCAGTATTTT.